The rows below give T cell receptor beta chains drawn from one sample of a study of blood T cell repertoires in COVID-19. Method: immunoSEQ multiplex PCR; TCRdb's copy keeps in-frame clones and lacks some. The sample contains over 350,000 clones, approximately 87% of which appear only once. The specimen was PBMCs or T cells enriched from blood (not recorded which). The receptors were sampled from a woman in her fifties or sixties who had recovered from COVID-19. CDR3s include the opening cysteine and the closing phenylalanine or tryptophan. Each record gives: D gene, J gene, V gene, clone size, CDR3 protein, CDR3 DNA. D genes are given only for firm matches. Clone size is not always given. Where it is, it says once, few, many or a class for expanded clones.

D gene: TRBD2; J gene: TRBJ2-3; V gene: TRBV5-1; clone size: few; CDR3 protein: CASSLASGSTDTQYF; CDR3 DNA: TGCGCCAGCAGCTTGGCTAGCGGGAGCACAGATACGCAGTATTTT
D gene: TRBD2; J gene: TRBJ2-2; V gene: TRBV9; clone size: -; CDR3 protein: CASSVGLAGMAGELFF; CDR3 DNA: TGTGCCAGCAGCGTAGGACTAGCGGGGATGGCCGGGGAGCTGTTTTTT
D gene: TRBD1; J gene: TRBJ2-1; V gene: TRBV24-1; clone size: -; CDR3 protein: CATSDQRTGIGNEQFF; CDR3 DNA: TGTGCCACCAGTGACCAAAGGACAGGGATCGGCAATGAGCAGTTCTTC
D gene: -; J gene: TRBJ1-5; V gene: TRBV30; clone size: -; CDR3 protein: CAFTVGGYSNQPQHF; CDR3 DNA: TGTGCCTTTACGGTGGGGGGTTATAGCAATCAGCCCCAGCATTTT
D gene: -; J gene: TRBJ1-4; V gene: TRBV6-5; clone size: -; CDR3 protein: CASSPLRGGKLFF; CDR3 DNA: TGTGCCAGCAGTCCCCTCCGGGGGGGGAAACTGTTTTTT
D gene: TRBD2; J gene: TRBJ2-1; V gene: TRBV3-1/TRBV3-2; clone size: -; CDR3 protein: CASSPTPGRESYNEQFF; CDR3 DNA: TGTGCCAGCAGCCCGACCCCGGGGAGGGAATCCTACAATGAGCAGTTCTTC
D gene: -; J gene: TRBJ1-6; V gene: TRBV7-9; clone size: -; CDR3 protein: CASSPPGYNSPLHF; CDR3 DNA: TGTGCCAGCAGCCCCCCCGGGTATAATTCACCCCTCCACTTT
D gene: TRBD1; J gene: TRBJ1-3; V gene: TRBV5-1; clone size: -; CDR3 protein: CASSSTGVSGNTIYF; CDR3 DNA: TGCGCCAGCAGCAGTACAGGGGTCTCTGGAAACACCATATATTTT
D gene: TRBD2; J gene: TRBJ2-1; V gene: TRBV7-9; clone size: -; CDR3 protein: CASSSHGLAGNEQFF; CDR3 DNA: TGTGCCAGCAGCTCACATGGACTAGCGGGGAATGAGCAGTTCTTC
D gene: -; J gene: TRBJ1-6; V gene: TRBV30; clone size: -; CDR3 protein: CAWSGRRGSPLHF; CDR3 DNA: TGTGCCTGGAGTGGACGGAGAGGTTCACCCCTCCACTTT
D gene: TRBD2; J gene: TRBJ2-2; V gene: TRBV3-1/TRBV3-2; clone size: -; CDR3 protein: CASSQFSRGGNTGELFF; CDR3 DNA: TGTGCCAGCAGCCAATTTTCCCGGGGGGGGAATACCGGGGAGCTGTTTTTT
D gene: -; J gene: TRBJ1-1; V gene: TRBV9; clone size: -; CDR3 protein: CASSPYEAARGYTEAFF; CDR3 DNA: TGTGCCAGCAGCCCTTACGAGGCGGCAAGGGGTTACACTGAAGCTTTCTTT
D gene: -; J gene: TRBJ1-4; V gene: TRBV7-9; clone size: -; CDR3 protein: CASSSGAREKLFF; CDR3 DNA: TGTGCCAGCAGTTCAGGGGCGCGGGAAAAACTGTTTTTT
D gene: -; J gene: TRBJ2-5; V gene: TRBV5-5; clone size: -; CDR3 protein: CASSLVTSQETQYF; CDR3 DNA: TGTGCCAGCAGCTTGGTAACAAGCCAAGAGACCCAGTACTTC
D gene: -; J gene: TRBJ1-5; V gene: TRBV28; clone size: few; CDR3 protein: CASSKGGSNQPQHF; CDR3 DNA: TGTGCCAGCAGTAAAGGGGGTAGCAATCAGCCCCAGCATTTT
D gene: -; J gene: TRBJ1-4; V gene: TRBV5-5; clone size: -; CDR3 protein: CASSFPGVYEKLFF; CDR3 DNA: TGTGCCAGCAGCTTCCCAGGGGTCTATGAAAAACTGTTTTTT